The 20 T cell receptor beta chains below were found in one sample sequenced in a study of cytomegalovirus exposure and HLA in healthy donors. Vbeta (60) and Jbeta (13) primers were used in the PCR. The repertoire was sequenced with immunoSEQ multiplex PCR; TCRdb's copy has only in-frame clones and lacks some. This sample carries under 200,000 clones, almost 85% of them seen once, and the ten largest clones take 0.5%. Sequencing used PBMCs. These TCRs come from a woman between 50 and 59 years old in good health and CMV-seronegative.

This clone was seen once. This specimen includes other DNA sequences encoding the same CDR3. The rearrangement joins TRBV18 to TRBJ2-5; D remains ambiguous. Trimming shortened V by 2 bases and J by 5 bases, and 6 bases separated the two germline ends. Per the germline V gene, CDR1 is KGHSH and CDR2 is LQKENI. CDR3 size: 12 residues. The CDR3 DNA reads as TGTGCCAGCTCACCATCCGAGGAGACCCAGTACTTC. It is translated as CASSPSEETQYF.

V gene TRBV5-6 combines with J gene TRBJ2-7; 15 nucleotides agree with TRBD2. V trimming: 0 bases; J trimming: 7 bases; junction bases outside the gene matches: 8. The CDR3 extends over 17 amino acids. CDR1 and CDR2 (germline): SGHDT, YYEEEE. The CDR3 loop is CASSLAPGLAGGLEQYF. For the CDR3, the DNA is TGTGCCAGCAGCTTGGCACCGGGACTAGCGGGAGGACTGGAGCAGTACTTC.

The chain has TRBV6-5 and TRBJ1-1, with D possibly being TRBD1 (5 bases). This CDR3 comprises 14 residues. The germline V gene has CDR1 MNHEY and CDR2 SVGAGI. The germline V and J ends were trimmed by 4 bases and 4 bases, with 13 bases remaining between them. This chain's CDR3 is CASSSGREVTEAFF. The CDR3 DNA reads as TGTGCCAGCAGTTCCGGCAGGGAGGTCACTGAAGCTTTCTTT.

The V call is TRBV15, the J call TRBJ2-7, with D possibly being TRBD1 (6 bases). V was pared by 3 bases and J by 3 bases, with 15 bases between. There are 15 residues in the CDR3. The germline CDR1 and CDR2 sequences are LNHNV and YYDKDF (reference sequence). The CDR3 DNA reads as TGTGCCACCAGCAGCCCCTGGCAGGGGAACTACGAGCAGTACTTC. Translated, it gives CATSSPWQGNYEQYF.

V and J are TRBV29-1 and TRBJ2-5; 9 positions match TRBD2. Germline lookup yields CDR1 SQVTM and CDR2 ANQGSEA. V lost 7 bases to trimming and J lost 3 bases; unmatched junction nucleotides: 3. This CDR3 is built from 12 residues. The CDR3 DNA sequence: TGCAGCGCGCGACTAGCGGAAGAGACCCAGTACTTC. Its protein is CSARLAEETQYF.

This clone was detected a few times. V is TRBV5-4 and J is TRBJ1-1; D is unresolved. Germline V gene sequence: CDR1 SGHNT, CDR2 YYREEE (reference sequence). The CDR3 has 13 residues. Trimming shortened V by 6 bases and J by 1 base, and 10 bases separated the two germline ends. The CDR3: CASNQQSNTEAFF. The CDR3, as DNA: TGTGCCAGCAACCAACAGTCGAACACTGAAGCTTTCTTT.

The V call is TRBV6-5, the J call TRBJ1-1, with no clear D. This CDR3 comprises 12 residues. Deletions cut 8 bases from V and 4 bases from J, with 11 bases between. The germline V gene has CDR1 MNHEY and CDR2 SVGAGI. The CDR3 sequence is CASVGYGTEAFF. The CDR3 coding sequence is TGTGCCAGCGTCGGGTACGGCACTGAAGCTTTCTTT.

The genes are TRBV6-1 and TRBJ1-1, with D perhaps matching TRBD1 (6 bases). CDR1 MNHNS and CDR2 SASEGT come from the germline V gene. With 6 bases removed from V and 2 bases from J, the gap between germline ends came to 10 bases. The CDR3 spans 13 residues. The CDR3 here is CASRRQENTEAFF. The CDR3 DNA is TGTGCCAGCAGAAGACAGGAAAACACTGAAGCTTTCTTT.

This chain joins TRBV13 and TRBJ2-3; 9 bases map to TRBD1. This CDR3 has 15 residues. J lost 4 bases, V lost 3 bases, and 5 bases had no gene match. CDR1 is PRHDT, CDR2 FYEKMQ, per germline (reference sequence). DNA of the CDR3: TGTGCCAGCAGCTTGGGGACAGGGTTCGCAGATACGCAGTATTTT. Translating it yields CASSLGTGFADTQYF.

The rearrangement joins TRBV6-1 to TRBJ2-5; 12 bases align to TRBD1. There are 14 residues in the CDR3. In germline, CDR1 is MNHNS, CDR2 SASEGT. V lost 8 bases to trimming and J lost 5 bases; unmatched junction nucleotides: 6. The CDR3 loop is CASDGTGGLETQYF. Here the CDR3 DNA reads TGTGCCAGCGATGGGACAGGGGGCTTGGAGACCCAGTACTTC.

This chain connects TRBV7-3 to TRBJ2-5; 7 bases map to TRBD1. The J call is doubtful: the DNA matches TRBJ2-7 better. Germline-derived CDR1 and CDR2 are SGHTA and FQGTGA. This CDR3 is 13 amino acids long. The CDR3 loop is CASSLTGRGEQYF. CDR3 nucleotides: TGTGCCAGCAGCTTGACAGGGCGCGGCGAGCAGTACTTC.

The chain combines TRBV27 with TRBJ2-3, with 12 bases matching TRBD2. The CDR3 sequence is 15 residues long. J was trimmed by 5 bases and V by 6 bases; bases with no gene match: 6. CDR1 and CDR2 (germline): MNHEY, SMNVEV (reference sequence). The CDR3 loop is CASSRLTSGRDTQYF. CDR3 bases: TGTGCCAGCAGCCGCCTGACTAGCGGGAGAGATACGCAGTATTTT.

J is TRBJ2-7 and V is TRBV7-9; 8 bases fit TRBD1. The V and J ends lost 5 bases and 3 bases, in that order; junction bases with no gene match: 3. Germline-derived CDR1 and CDR2 are SEHNR and FQNEAQ (reference sequence). This CDR3 contains 13 residues. Here the CDR3 reads CASSAGTGYEQYF. CDR3 nucleotides: TGTGCCAGCAGCGCAGGGACAGGCTACGAGCAGTACTTC.

This chain joins TRBV5-6 and TRBJ1-2; no clear D. The CDR3 has 17 amino acids. Germline V gives CDR1 SGHDT, CDR2 YYEEEE. V shed 1 base and J shed 0 bases, with 16 bases lying between them. CDR3 protein: CASSLRGSVIANYGYTF. CDR3 bases: TGTGCCAGCAGCTTGCGAGGCAGCGTTATAGCTAACTATGGCTACACCTTC.

The J gene is TRBJ2-5, the V gene TRBV4-1; D unclear. The J call is in doubt because the DNA end fits TRBJ2-7 better. The germline V gene has CDR1 MGHRA and CDR2 YSYEKL. This CDR3 has 14 amino acids. The CDR3 DNA reads TGCGCCAGCAGCCAAGTCTTTAGCTCCTACGAGCAGTACTTC. It translates to CASSQVFSSYEQYF.

This chain links TRBV6-1 with TRBJ1-5; D uncertain. Germline V gene lookup returns CDR1 MNHNS and CDR2 SASEGT. The CDR3 is made up of 15 amino acids. Trimming shortened V by 0 bases and J by 4 bases, and 10 bases separated the two germline ends. In DNA form, the CDR3 reads TGTGCCAGCAGTGAAGCGCTGGGCAGGAATCAGCCCCAGCATTTT. Translating it yields CASSEALGRNQPQHF.

This clone turned up a few times. The chain joins TRBV5-4 to TRBJ2-1; D is possibly TRBD2 (6 bases). The germline CDR1 and CDR2 sequences are SGHNT and YYREEE (reference sequence). V shed 0 bases and J shed 3 bases, with 10 bases lying between them. CDR3 length: 15 amino acids. CDR3 nucleotides: TGTGCCAGCAGCTTGGAGCCTAGCGACTACAATGAGCAGTTCTTC. This sequence encodes CASSLEPSDYNEQFF.

This chain joins TRBV7-9 and TRBJ1-1; D not certain. The CDR3 totals 15 residues. The V and J ends lost 5 bases and 0 bases respectively, with 13 bases between them. Germline lookup yields CDR1 SEHNR and CDR2 FQNEAQ (reference sequence). Here the CDR3 reads CASSKRQIMNTEAFF. CDR3 nucleotides: TGTGCCAGCAGCAAACGTCAGATCATGAACACTGAAGCTTTCTTT.

The V call is TRBV27, the J call TRBJ1-3, with a possible D match to TRBD1 (5 bases). Germline values: CDR1 MNHEY, CDR2 SMNVEV (reference sequence). V lost 0 bases to trimming and J lost 0 bases, with 15 bases between them. The CDR3 sequence is 18 residues long. CDR3 amino acids: CASSLSLGGLSSGNTIYF. The CDR3 DNA reads as TGTGCCAGCAGTTTATCGCTTGGGGGGTTGAGCTCTGGAAACACCATATATTTT.

Remarks on this clone: Its ends do not fully match the called genes, so a read error is possible. The rearrangement uses TRBV2 and TRBJ2-2, with TRBD2 matching over 7 bases. Germline CDR1 is SNHLY and CDR2 is FYNNEI. This CDR3 is built from 17 residues. The DNA of the CDR3 is TGTGCCAGCAGCCCGCCGGCTAGCGGCAACGAACACCGGGGAGCTGTTTTT. The encoded protein is CASSPPASGNEHRGAVF.